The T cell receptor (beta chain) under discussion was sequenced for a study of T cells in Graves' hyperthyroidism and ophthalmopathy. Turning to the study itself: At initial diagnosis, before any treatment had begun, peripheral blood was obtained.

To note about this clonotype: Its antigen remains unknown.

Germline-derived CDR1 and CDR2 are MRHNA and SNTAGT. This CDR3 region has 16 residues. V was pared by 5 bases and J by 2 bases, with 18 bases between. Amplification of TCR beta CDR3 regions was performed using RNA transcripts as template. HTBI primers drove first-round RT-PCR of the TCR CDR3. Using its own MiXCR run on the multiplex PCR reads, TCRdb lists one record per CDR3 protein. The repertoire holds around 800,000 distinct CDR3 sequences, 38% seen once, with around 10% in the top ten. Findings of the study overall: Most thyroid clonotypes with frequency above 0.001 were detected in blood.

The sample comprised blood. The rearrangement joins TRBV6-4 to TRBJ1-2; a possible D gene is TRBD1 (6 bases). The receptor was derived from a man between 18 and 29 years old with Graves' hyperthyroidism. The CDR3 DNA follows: TGTGCCAGCAGTACCCTCTTTAACAGGGCGAACTATGGCTACACCTTC. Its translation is CASSTLFNRANYGYTF.